One sample yielded the 30 T cell receptor beta chains listed below, sequenced in a study of blood T cell repertoires in COVID-19. This table comes from immunoSEQ multiplex PCR, and its TCRdb copy is limited to in-frame clones, with some not included. There are some 200,000 clones in the sample; 88% occur only once, and about 6.3% lies in the top ten. Sequenced material: peripheral blood. The source is a man aged 35 to 55 with active or convalescent COVID-19.

On this clone itself: At the DNA level, this CDR3 is encoded by other sequences in the same sample as well. The V call is TRBV5-1, the J call TRBJ2-3; D is unresolved. This CDR3 is 13 amino acids long. The germline gives CDR1 SGHRS, CDR2 YFSETQ. The ends were cut back, 0 bases at V and 1 base at J, with 3 bases in the middle. CDR3 DNA sequence: TGCGCCAGCAGCTTGGCCGGCACAGATACGCAGTATTTT. It specifies CASSLAGTDTQYF.

The rearrangement links TRBV6-1 to TRBJ1-5; 7 bases are shared with TRBD1. V shed 3 bases and J 7 bases; nucleotides not matched to a gene: 9. In germline, CDR1 is MNHNS, CDR2 SASEGT. The CDR3 sequence is 15 residues long. The CDR3 reads CASSDRGGTSQPQHF. In DNA form, the CDR3 reads TGTGCCAGCAGTGACAGAGGGGGCACCTCCCAGCCCCAGCATTTT.

The chain employs TRBV3-1 (or the pseudogene TRBV3-2) and TRBJ1-1, with D possibly being TRBD1 (6 bases). Germline CDR1 LGHDT, CDR2 YNNKEL (reference sequence). Trimming shortened V by 2 bases and J by 9 bases, and 13 bases separated the two germline ends. The CDR3 length is 13 residues. Written as DNA, the CDR3 is TGTGCCAGCAGCCAAATCGGGGGGGCACAAGCTTTCTTT. It specifies CASSQIGGAQAFF.

This chain joins TRBV5-1 and TRBJ1-1, with D hard to call. Per germline, CDR1 SGHRS and CDR2 YFSETQ. The V end lost 0 bases, the J end lost 3 bases, and 15 bases lay between the germline ends. The CDR3 runs to 16 residues. Here the CDR3 reads CASSLVARAPDTEAFF. The CDR3 DNA reads as TGCGCCAGCAGCTTGGTCGCCCGCGCCCCTGACACTGAAGCTTTCTTT.

This sequence joins TRBV5-5 and TRBJ2-7, with D possibly matching TRBD1 (5 bases). The germline V and J ends were trimmed by 0 bases and 4 bases, with 14 bases remaining between them. The CDR3 extends over 15 amino acids. The germline V gene has CDR1 SGHKS and CDR2 YYEKEE (reference sequence). Written as DNA, the CDR3 is TGTGCCAGCAGCTTGGACACAGGCACGGTTTACGAGCAGTACTTC. This encodes CASSLDTGTVYEQYF.

A single count supports this clone. The CDR3 DNA follows: TGTGCCAGCAGCGGACAGGATAATTCACCCCTCCACTTT. Translating it yields CASSGQDNSPLHF. The gene calls are TRBV12-3 or TRBV12-4 and TRBJ1-6, with 7 bases matching TRBD1. This CDR3 spans 13 amino acids. V shed 6 bases and J 5 bases; nucleotides not matched to a gene: 1.

This clone was seen a single time. The CDR3 nucleotides read TGTGCCAGCAGCCAAGGCAGGGCGAACACTGAAGCTTTCTTT. Translating it yields CASSQGRANTEAFF. V and J are TRBV3-1 (or the pseudogene TRBV3-2) and TRBJ1-1, with D tentatively TRBD1 (5 bases). The CDR3 loop spans 14 amino acids. The germline gives CDR1 LGHDT, CDR2 YNNKEL (reference sequence). Trimming pared 1 base from V and 1 base from J, leaving 7 bases between.

The chain uses TRBV5-4 and TRBJ1-1; weak D call: TRBD1 (5 bases). Germline CDR1 and CDR2: SGHNT and YYREEE (reference sequence). The V gene lost 2 bases and the J gene lost 4 bases, with 12 bases spanning the gap. The CDR3 covers 14 residues. CDR3 sequence (DNA): TGTGCCAGCAGCTTCGGGGGGACGGGCACTGAAGCTTTCTTT. This codes for CASSFGGTGTEAFF.

The chain has TRBV28 and TRBJ1-6; 7 nucleotides agree with TRBD1. The V and J ends lost 5 bases and 4 bases, in that order; junction bases with no gene match: 14. The CDR3 extends over 18 amino acids. Germline CDR1 MDHEN, CDR2 SYDVKM. This CDR3 reads CASSRETGQVGYNSPLHF. The CDR3 DNA sequence: TGTGCCAGCAGTCGAGAGACCGGACAGGTGGGGTATAATTCACCCCTCCACTTT.

The V and J genes are TRBV5-5 and TRBJ2-7; D remains ambiguous. Trimming took off 4 bases at V and 2 bases at J, with 16 bases between the two ends. Germline-derived CDR1 and CDR2 are SGHKS and YYEKEE (reference sequence). CDR3 size: 15 residues. The CDR3 nucleotides read TGTGCCAGCAGCCTGATTTTCGACTTGACCTACGAGCAGTACTTC. The encoded protein is CASSLIFDLTYEQYF. Combining the CDR3 with reference TRBV5-5 and TRBJ2-7 gives the whole variable domain DAGVTQSPTHLIKTRGQQVTLRCSPISGHKSVSWYQQVLGQGPQFIFQYYEKEERGRGNFPDRFSARQFPNYSSELNVNALLLGDSALYLCASSLIFDLTYEQYFGPGTRLTVT.

The rearrangement joins TRBV3-1 (or the pseudogene TRBV3-2) to TRBJ1-5; D is perhaps TRBD1 (6 bases). Germline assignment: CDR1 LGHDT and CDR2 YNNKEL (reference sequence). This CDR3 has 19 amino acids. The V gene lost 0 bases and the J gene lost 0 bases, with 18 bases spanning the gap. The CDR3 region is CASSQEGGRQDDSNQPQHF. CDR3 sequence (DNA): TGTGCCAGCAGCCAAGAAGGAGGCAGACAGGACGATAGCAATCAGCCCCAGCATTTT.

V is TRBV5-5 and J is TRBJ2-6; 9 bases agree with TRBD1. Trimming at V came to 4 bases and at J to 4 bases, leaving 9 bases not matched to a gene. The CDR3 runs to 17 residues. CDR1 is SGHKS and CDR2 is YYEKEE in the germline V gene (reference sequence). Written as DNA, the CDR3 is TGTGCCAGCAGCCGAGGGACAGGGTCCTCCGGGGCCAACGTCCTGACTTTC. Translation gives CASSRGTGSSGANVLTF.

The chain couples TRBV6-5 to TRBJ2-7, with TRBD2 matching over 9 bases. The V gene end was trimmed by 6 bases and the J gene end by 3 bases; junction bases not matched to a gene: 9. Per germline, CDR1 MNHEY and CDR2 SVGAGI. The CDR3 contains 15 residues. Here the CDR3 reads CASRNSRLADYEQYF. CDR3 DNA: TGTGCCAGCAGAAACAGCCGACTAGCGGACTACGAGCAGTACTTC.

The rearrangement links TRBV7-9 to TRBJ2-5; 7 bases agree with TRBD2. The CDR3 spans 16 residues. After removal of 5 bases from V and 2 bases from J, the junction contained 11 bases not matched to a gene. In germline, CDR1 is SEHNR, CDR2 FQNEAQ (reference sequence). The DNA of the CDR3 is TGTGCCAGCAGCCGAATCCTCTCCGGGGGGCAAGAGACCCAGTACTTC. Protein: CASSRILSGGQETQYF.

The chain links TRBV19 to TRBJ2-3; TRBD2 might be the D (6 bases). Looked up from germline, CDR1 is LNHDA and CDR2 is SQIVND (reference sequence). Between the trimmed V and J ends, which lost 5 bases and 3 bases, there was a span of 9 bases. The CDR3 is 13 amino acids. This CDR3 reads CASSGGSTDTQYF. In DNA, the CDR3 is TGTGCCAGTAGTGGAGGGAGTACAGATACGCAGTATTTT.

The rearrangement links TRBV19 to TRBJ2-2; 11 bases are shared with TRBD2. The CDR3 covers 17 residues. Germline assignment: CDR1 LNHDA and CDR2 SQIVND (reference sequence). V was clipped by 1 base and J by 4 bases; unmatched bases: 5. The CDR3 bases are TGTGCCAGTAGTATAGGACTAGCGGGGATCGGCACCGGGGAGCTGTTTTTT. This codes for CASSIGLAGIGTGELFF.

This clone is a singleton in its sample. The chain links TRBV10-3 to TRBJ1-2; no definite D call. The CDR3 extends over 15 amino acids. V lost 5 bases and J lost 0, with 13 bases in between. CDR1 and CDR2 from the germline V gene are ENHRY and SYGVKD. This CDR3 is CAISIDREANYGYTF. The CDR3 coding sequence is TGTGCCATCAGTATAGATAGAGAAGCTAACTATGGCTACACCTTC.

V usage is TRBV11-2 and J usage is TRBJ2-4; D possibly corresponds to TRBD2 (6 bases). Germline CDR1 is SGHAT and CDR2 is FQNNGV. CDR3 length: 13 residues. V was cut by 3 bases and J by 5 bases, with 8 bases left in between. The DNA for the CDR3 is TGTGCCAGCAGCTTGTCGGGGGAAAACATTCAGTACTTC. Its protein is CASSLSGENIQYF.

The V and J genes are TRBV27 and TRBJ2-2; D is unresolved. The germline V gene has CDR1 MNHEY and CDR2 SMNVEV (reference sequence). The V end lost 2 bases, the J end lost 6 bases, and 7 bases lay between the germline ends. CDR3 length equals 13 residues. The CDR3 coding sequence is TGTGCCAGCAGTTTAGTCCTTGCCGGGGAGCTGTTTTTT. Translation gives CASSLVLAGELFF.

This clone is a singleton in its sample. The chain has TRBV30 and TRBJ2-3; 10 nucleotides agree with TRBD1. V was pared by 2 bases and J by 2 bases, with 4 bases of the junction left unmatched. The CDR3 is made up of 15 amino acids. Germline loops: CDR1 GTSNPN, CDR2 SVGIG (reference sequence). The CDR3 DNA follows: TGTGCCTGGAGTCTGGGACAGGGGAACACAGATACGCAGTATTTT. It is translated as CAWSLGQGNTDTQYF. The whole variable domain, remainder taken from reference TRBV30 and TRBJ2-3, is SQTIHQWPATLVQPVGSPLSLECTVEGTSNPNLYWYRQAAGRGLQLLFYSVGIGQISSEVPQNLSASRPQDRQFILSSKKLLLSDSGFYLCAWSLGQGNTDTQYFGPGTRLTVL.

The chain uses TRBV29-1 and TRBJ2-7, with a tentative D call TRBD1 (5 bases). Germline V gives CDR1 SQVTM, CDR2 ANQGSEA. The ends were cut back, 5 bases at V and 5 bases at J, with 19 bases in the middle. This CDR3 contains 14 residues. Written as DNA, the CDR3 is TGCAGCGTTCTCCTGAAGGCAGGGCCCCACGAGCAGTACTTC. Translation: CSVLLKAGPHEQYF.

The chain has TRBV11-3 and TRBJ2-7, with TRBD2 matching 13 bases. After removal of 5 bases from V and 0 bases from J, the junction contained 1 base not matched to a gene. Germline CDR1 is SGHNT and CDR2 is YENEEA. There are 15 residues in the CDR3. This CDR3 reads CASSRTSGGSYEQYF. The CDR3 coding sequence is TGTGCCAGCAGCCGGACTAGCGGGGGCTCCTACGAGCAGTACTTC. The variable domain in full, with the rest retrieved from reference TRBV11-3 and TRBJ2-7, is EAGVVQSPRYKIIEKKQPVAFWCNPISGHNTLYWYLQNLGQGPELLIRYENEEAVDDSQLPKDRFSAERLKGVDSTLKIQPAELGDSAVYLCASSRTSGGSYEQYFGPGTRLTVT.

V usage is TRBV10-3 and J usage is TRBJ2-1; TRBD1 is a possible D gene (5 bases). The V gene's germline CDR1 is ENHRY and CDR2 SYGVKD. The V end lost 4 bases, the J end lost 10 bases, and 11 bases lay between the germline ends. This CDR3 contains 12 residues. This CDR3 is CAISAGHTEQFF. The DNA for the CDR3 is TGTGCCATCAGTGCCGGACATACCGAGCAGTTCTTC.

The rearrangement joins TRBV27 to TRBJ2-2, with D possibly matching TRBD1 (7 bases). Germline V gives CDR1 MNHEY, CDR2 SMNVEV (reference sequence). The CDR3 loop spans 16 amino acids. V lost 5 bases to trimming and J lost 6 bases, with 19 bases between them. The CDR3 loop reads CASSPARQGGPGELFF. The DNA of the CDR3 is TGTGCCAGCAGTCCAGCGCGACAGGGAGGTCCCGGGGAGCTGTTTTTT.

The chain is built from TRBV4-2 and TRBJ1-1; D is possibly TRBD1 (6 bases). The CDR3 consists of 20 residues. The germline V gene has CDR1 LGHNA and CDR2 YNFKEQ. V was cut by 0 bases and J by 6 bases, with 29 bases left in between. The CDR3 region is CASSQDSGQTTRGKNSEAFF. The CDR3, as DNA: TGTGCCAGCAGCCAAGACTCGGGACAAACGACCAGGGGAAAAAACTCTGAAGCTTTCTTT.

This chain links TRBV28 with TRBJ2-7; 12 bases fit TRBD1. The germline gives CDR1 MDHEN, CDR2 SYDVKM. Trimming removed 6 bases from V and 7 bases from J; junction bases left unmatched: 13. The CDR3 sequence is 16 residues long. The DNA of the CDR3 is TGTGCCAGCAGCCCGGTTCCGGGGGACAGGGGGCCTGAGCAGTACTTC. The encoded protein is CASSPVPGDRGPEQYF.

This clone has only one observation. This chain connects TRBV7-9 to TRBJ1-2; TRBD1 is a possible D gene (5 bases). CDR1 is SEHNR, CDR2 FQNEAQ, per germline (reference sequence). The CDR3 sequence is 14 residues long. Trimming stripped 1 base from V and 4 bases from J, with 10 bases between. CDR3 in amino acids: CASSLEQGPYGYTF. CDR3 DNA sequence: TGTGCCAGCAGCTTAGAGCAGGGTCCCTATGGCTACACCTTC.

The V call is TRBV28, the J call TRBJ1-2, with D possibly TRBD1 on 5 matching bases. CDR3 length equals 15 residues. CDR1 and CDR2 (germline): MDHEN, SYDVKM. The V gene lost 3 bases and the J gene lost 3 bases, with 14 bases spanning the gap. The CDR3 DNA reads as TGTGCCAGCAGTTTTCGACAGTCAGGTGACTATGGCTACACCTTC. Protein product: CASSFRQSGDYGYTF.

V is TRBV19 and J is TRBJ1-1; 8 nucleotides match TRBD1. Germline CDR1 is LNHDA and CDR2 is SQIVND (reference sequence). The CDR3 loop spans 15 amino acids. With 1 base clipped from V and 4 bases from J, the junction kept 5 bases outside the gene matches. The CDR3, as DNA: TGTGCCAGTAGTATAGCACGGACAGGGCCCACTGAAGCTTTCTTT. Translated, it gives CASSIARTGPTEAFF.

This chain connects TRBV10-3 to TRBJ2-5, with TRBD2 matching 10 bases. The CDR3 contains 16 residues. The V gene end was trimmed by 4 bases and the J gene end by 2 bases; junction bases not matched to a gene: 7. CDR1 and CDR2 (germline): ENHRY, SYGVKD. The CDR3: CAISGGSGGVQETQYF. The CDR3 nucleotides read TGTGCCATCAGTGGGGGGAGCGGGGGGGTACAAGAGACCCAGTACTTC.